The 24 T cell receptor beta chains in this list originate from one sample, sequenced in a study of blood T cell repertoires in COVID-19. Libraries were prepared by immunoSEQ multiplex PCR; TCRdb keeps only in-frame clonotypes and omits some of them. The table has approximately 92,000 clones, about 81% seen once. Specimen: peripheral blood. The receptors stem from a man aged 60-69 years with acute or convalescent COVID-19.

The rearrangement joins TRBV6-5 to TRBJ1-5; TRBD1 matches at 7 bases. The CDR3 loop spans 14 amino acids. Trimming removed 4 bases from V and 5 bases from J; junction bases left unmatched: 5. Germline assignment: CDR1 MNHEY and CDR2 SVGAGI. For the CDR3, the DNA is TGTGCCAGCAGTTCGGGACAGCTCCATCAGCCCCAGCATTTT. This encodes CASSSGQLHQPQHF.

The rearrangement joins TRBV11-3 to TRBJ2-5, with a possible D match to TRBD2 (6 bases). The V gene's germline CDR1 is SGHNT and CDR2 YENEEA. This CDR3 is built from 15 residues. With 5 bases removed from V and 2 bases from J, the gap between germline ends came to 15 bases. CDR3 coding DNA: TGTGCCAGCAGCACGGGACTCCTAATACAAGAGACCCAGTACTTC. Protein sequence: CASSTGLLIQETQYF.

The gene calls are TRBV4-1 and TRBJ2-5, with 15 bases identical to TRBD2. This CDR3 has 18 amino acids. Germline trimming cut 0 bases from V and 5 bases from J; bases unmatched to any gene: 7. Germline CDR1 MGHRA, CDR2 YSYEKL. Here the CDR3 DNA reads TGCGCCAGCAGCCAAGATATTGGACTAGCGGGAGGGCAGGAGACCCAGTACTTC. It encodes CASSQDIGLAGGQETQYF.

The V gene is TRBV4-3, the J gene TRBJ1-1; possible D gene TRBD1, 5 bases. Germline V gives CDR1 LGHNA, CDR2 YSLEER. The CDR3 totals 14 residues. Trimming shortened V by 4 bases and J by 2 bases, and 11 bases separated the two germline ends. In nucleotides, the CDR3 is TGCGCCAGCAGCCCGACAGCGCCCAACACTGAAGCTTTCTTT. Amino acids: CASSPTAPNTEAFF.

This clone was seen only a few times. In DNA, the CDR3 is TGTGCCAGCAGCCGCCTAGCGGGGGGGCCTCAAGATACGCAGTATTTT. It codes for CASSRLAGGPQDTQYF. The genes are TRBV7-8 and TRBJ2-3; 12 nucleotides line up with TRBD2. CDR1 is SGHVS and CDR2 is FQNEAQ in the germline V gene. The CDR3 is 16 amino acids. V gave up 5 bases and J gave up 5 bases; unmatched junction bases: 8.

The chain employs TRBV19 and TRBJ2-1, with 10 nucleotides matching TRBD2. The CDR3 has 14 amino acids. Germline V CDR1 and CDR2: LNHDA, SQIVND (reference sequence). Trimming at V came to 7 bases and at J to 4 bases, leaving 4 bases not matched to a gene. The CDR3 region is CASTLAGDYNEQFF. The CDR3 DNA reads TGTGCCAGTACGCTAGCGGGAGATTACAATGAGCAGTTCTTC. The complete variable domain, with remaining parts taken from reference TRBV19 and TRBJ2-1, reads DGGITQSPKYLFRKEGQNVTLSCEQNLNHDAMYWYRQDPGQGLRLIYYSQIVNDFQKGDIAEGYSVSREKKESFPLTVTSAQKNPTAFYLCASTLAGDYNEQFFGPGTRLTVL.

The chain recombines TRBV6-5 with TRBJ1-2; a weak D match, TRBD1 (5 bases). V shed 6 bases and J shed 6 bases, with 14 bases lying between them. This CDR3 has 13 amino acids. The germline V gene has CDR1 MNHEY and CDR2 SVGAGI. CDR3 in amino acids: CASSPRGVDGYTF. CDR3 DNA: TGTGCCAGCAGCCCACGGGGGGTCGATGGCTACACCTTC.

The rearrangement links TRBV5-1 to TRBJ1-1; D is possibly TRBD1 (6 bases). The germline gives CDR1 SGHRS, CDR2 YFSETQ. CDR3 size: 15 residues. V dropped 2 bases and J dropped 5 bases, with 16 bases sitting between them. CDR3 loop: CASSLGGAKGTEAFF. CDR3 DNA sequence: TGCGCCAGCAGCTTAGGGGGGGCAAAAGGAACTGAAGCTTTCTTT.

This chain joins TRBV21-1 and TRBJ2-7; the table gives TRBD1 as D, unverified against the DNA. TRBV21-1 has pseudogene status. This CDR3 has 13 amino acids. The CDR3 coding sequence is TGTGCCAGCAGCCGGGACAGGGGAGCCGAGCAGTACTTC. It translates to CASSRDRGAEQYF.

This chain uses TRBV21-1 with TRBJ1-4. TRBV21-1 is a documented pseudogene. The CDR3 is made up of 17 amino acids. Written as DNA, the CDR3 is TGTGCCAGCAGCAACTCCGGGGGGTCCTCAACTAATGAAAAACTGTTTTTT. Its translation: CASSNSGGSSTNEKLFF.

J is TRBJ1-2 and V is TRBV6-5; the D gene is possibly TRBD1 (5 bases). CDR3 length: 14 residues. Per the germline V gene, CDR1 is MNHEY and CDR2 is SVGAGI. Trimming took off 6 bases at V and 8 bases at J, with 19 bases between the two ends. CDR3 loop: CASRLGLQTGGYTF. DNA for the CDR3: TGTGCCAGCAGACTGGGACTTCAAACGGGCGGCTACACCTTC.

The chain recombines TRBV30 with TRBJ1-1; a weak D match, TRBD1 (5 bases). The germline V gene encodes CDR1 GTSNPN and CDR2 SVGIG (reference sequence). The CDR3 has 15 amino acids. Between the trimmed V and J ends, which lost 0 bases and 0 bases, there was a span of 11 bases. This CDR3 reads CAWSVTGSLNTEAFF. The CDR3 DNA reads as TGTGCCTGGAGTGTAACAGGTTCCCTGAACACTGAAGCTTTCTTT.

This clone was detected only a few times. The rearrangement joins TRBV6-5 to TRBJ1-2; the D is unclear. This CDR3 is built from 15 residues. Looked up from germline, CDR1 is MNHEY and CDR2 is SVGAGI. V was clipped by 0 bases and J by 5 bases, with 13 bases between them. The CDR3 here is CASSYSNRGIYGYTF. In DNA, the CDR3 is TGTGCCAGCAGTTACTCGAACCGGGGAATATATGGCTACACCTTC.

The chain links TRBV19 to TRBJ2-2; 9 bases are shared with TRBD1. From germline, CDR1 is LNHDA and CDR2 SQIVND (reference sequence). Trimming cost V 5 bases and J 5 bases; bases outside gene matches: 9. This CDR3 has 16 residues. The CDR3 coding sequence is TGTGCCAGTAGTTTTTCCGGGACAGGGAGGACCGGGGAGCTGTTTTTT. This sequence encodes CASSFSGTGRTGELFF.

This CDR3 reads CASSLVYNWGYTF. In DNA, the CDR3 is TGTGCCAGCAGCTTGGTTTACAATTGGGGCTACACCTTC. The chain employs TRBV5-5 and TRBJ1-2; no clear D. This CDR3 has 13 residues. The germline CDR1 and CDR2 sequences are SGHKS and YYEKEE (reference sequence). The V end lost 0 bases, the J end lost 8 bases, and 11 bases lay between the germline ends.

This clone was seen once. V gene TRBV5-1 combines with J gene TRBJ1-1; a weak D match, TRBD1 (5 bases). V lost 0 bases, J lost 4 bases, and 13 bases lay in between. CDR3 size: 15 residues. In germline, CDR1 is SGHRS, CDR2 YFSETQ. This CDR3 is CASSLAPGVGTEAFF. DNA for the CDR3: TGCGCCAGCAGCTTGGCCCCGGGGGTGGGCACTGAAGCTTTCTTT.

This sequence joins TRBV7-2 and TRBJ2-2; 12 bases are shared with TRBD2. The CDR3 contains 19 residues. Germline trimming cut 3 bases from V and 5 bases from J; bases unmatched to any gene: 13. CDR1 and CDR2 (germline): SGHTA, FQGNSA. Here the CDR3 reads CASSLLGLAGSGGTGELFF. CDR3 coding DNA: TGTGCCAGCAGCTTGCTAGGACTAGCGGGGTCAGGTGGGACCGGGGAGCTGTTTTTT.

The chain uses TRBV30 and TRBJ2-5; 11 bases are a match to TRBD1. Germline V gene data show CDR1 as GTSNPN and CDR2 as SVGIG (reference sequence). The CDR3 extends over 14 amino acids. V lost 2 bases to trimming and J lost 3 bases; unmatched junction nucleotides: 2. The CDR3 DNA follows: TGTGCCTGGAGTTCGGGACAGGGGGAAGAGACCCAGTACTTC. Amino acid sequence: CAWSSGQGEETQYF.

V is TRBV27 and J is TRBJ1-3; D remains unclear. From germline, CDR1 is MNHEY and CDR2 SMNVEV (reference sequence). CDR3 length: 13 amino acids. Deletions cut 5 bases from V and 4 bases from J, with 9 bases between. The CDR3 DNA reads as TGTGCCAGCAGTCTTACTAGCGGAAACACCATATATTTT. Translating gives CASSLTSGNTIYF.

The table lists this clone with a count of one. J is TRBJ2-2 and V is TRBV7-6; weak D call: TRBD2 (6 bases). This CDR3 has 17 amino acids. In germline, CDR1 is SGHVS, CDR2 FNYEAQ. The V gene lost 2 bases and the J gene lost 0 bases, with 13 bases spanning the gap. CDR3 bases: TGTGCCAGCAGCTTACGGCCGGGGGATTCGAACACCGGGGAGCTGTTTTTT. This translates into CASSLRPGDSNTGELFF. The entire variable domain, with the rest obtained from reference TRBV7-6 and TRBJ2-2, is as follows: GAGVSQSPRYKVTKRGQDVALRCDPISGHVSLYWYRQALGQGPEFLTYFNYEAQQDKSGLPNDRFSAERPEGSISTLTIQRTEQRDSAMYRCASSLRPGDSNTGELFFGEGSRLTVL.

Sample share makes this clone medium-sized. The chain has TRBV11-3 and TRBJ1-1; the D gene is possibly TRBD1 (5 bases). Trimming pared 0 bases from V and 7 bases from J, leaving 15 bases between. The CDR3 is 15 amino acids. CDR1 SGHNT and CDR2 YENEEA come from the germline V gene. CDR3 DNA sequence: TGTGCCAGCAGCTTAGATCCGGGGGAGGGACGTGAAGCTTTCTTT. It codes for CASSLDPGEGREAFF.

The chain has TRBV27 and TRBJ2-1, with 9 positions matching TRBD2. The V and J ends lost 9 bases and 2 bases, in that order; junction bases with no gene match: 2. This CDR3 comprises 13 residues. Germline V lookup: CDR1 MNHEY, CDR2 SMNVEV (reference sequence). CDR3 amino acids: CASVAGAYNEQFF. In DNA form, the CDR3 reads TGTGCCAGTGTAGCGGGAGCCTACAATGAGCAGTTCTTC.

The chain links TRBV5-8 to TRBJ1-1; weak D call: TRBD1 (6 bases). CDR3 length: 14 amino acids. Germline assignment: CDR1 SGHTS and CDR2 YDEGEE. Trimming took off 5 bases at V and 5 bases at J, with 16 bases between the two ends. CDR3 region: CASRGGRRMTEAFF. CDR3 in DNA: TGTGCCAGCAGGGGGGGGCGAAGGATGACTGAAGCTTTCTTT.

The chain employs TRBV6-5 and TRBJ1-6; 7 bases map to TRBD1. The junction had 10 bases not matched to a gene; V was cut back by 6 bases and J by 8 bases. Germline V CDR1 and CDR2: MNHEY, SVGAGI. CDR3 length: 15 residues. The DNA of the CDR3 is TGTGCCAGCAGCACGAACAGGGGTATTTATTCACCCCTCCACTTT. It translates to CASSTNRGIYSPLHF.